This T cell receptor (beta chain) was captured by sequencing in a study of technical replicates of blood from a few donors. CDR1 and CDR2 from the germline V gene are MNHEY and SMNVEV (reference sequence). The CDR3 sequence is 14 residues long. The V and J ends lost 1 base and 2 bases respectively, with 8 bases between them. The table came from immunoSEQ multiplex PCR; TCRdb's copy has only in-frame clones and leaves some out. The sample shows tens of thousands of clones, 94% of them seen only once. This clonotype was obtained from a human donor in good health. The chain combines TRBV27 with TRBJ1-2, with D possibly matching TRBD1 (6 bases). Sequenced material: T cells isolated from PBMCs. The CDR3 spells CASSLLTGNYGYTF. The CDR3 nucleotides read TGTGCCAGCAGTTTATTAACAGGGAACTATGGCTACACCTTC.